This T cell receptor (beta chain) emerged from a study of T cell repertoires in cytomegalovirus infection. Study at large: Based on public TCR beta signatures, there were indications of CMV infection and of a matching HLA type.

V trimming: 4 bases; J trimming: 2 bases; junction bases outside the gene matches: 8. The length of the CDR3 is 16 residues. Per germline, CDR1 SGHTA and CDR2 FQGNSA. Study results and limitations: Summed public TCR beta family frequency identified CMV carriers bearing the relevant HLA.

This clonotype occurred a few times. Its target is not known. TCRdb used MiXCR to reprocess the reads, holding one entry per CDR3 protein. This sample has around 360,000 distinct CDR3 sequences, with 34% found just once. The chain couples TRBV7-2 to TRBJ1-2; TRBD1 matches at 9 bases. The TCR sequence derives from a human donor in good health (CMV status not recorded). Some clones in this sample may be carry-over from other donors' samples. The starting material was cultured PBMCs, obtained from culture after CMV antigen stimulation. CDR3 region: CASSWDRATANYGYTF. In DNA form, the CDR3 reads TGTGCCAGCAGCTGGGACAGGGCGACAGCAAACTATGGCTACACCTTC.